A selection of T cell receptor beta chains follows, all from one sample in a study of Ad26.COV2.S vaccination and SARS-CoV-2 variants. Only in-frame clones appear in the TCRdb table, and some are missing; sequencing was by immunoSEQ multiplex PCR. The sample carries around 450,000 clones, roughly 90% recorded once. The sequencing here drew on peripheral blood, taken in a trial of Ad26.COV2.S vaccine versus placebo. The receptors were sampled from a person between 18 and 65 years old who received the Ad26.COV2.S COVID-19 vaccine or a placebo. CDR3s include the opening cysteine and the closing phenylalanine or tryptophan. Fields, in order: clone size, V gene, D gene, J gene, CDR3 DNA, CDR3 protein. D genes are given only for firm matches. Where a row states a size, it is once, few, many or the class of an expanded clone; other rows omit it.

>.|TRBV9|TRBD2|TRBJ2-7
TGTGCCAGCGGGGGACTAGCGATAGCGGGCGAGCAGTACTTC
CASGGLAIAGEQYF
>.|TRBV19|.|TRBJ1-6
TGTGCCAGTAGTATAAGGCCCGACGATTCACCCCTCCACTTT
CASSIRPDDSPLHF
>.|TRBV19|TRBD1|TRBJ2-5
TGTGCCAGTAGTTCCGTGACAGGGAACGCCCTTCAGACCCAGTACTTC
CASSSVTGNALQTQYF
>.|TRBV30|TRBD1|TRBJ1-6
TGTGCCTGGAGTCGTACCGGGACAGGGTATGAGCCCCTCCACTTT
CAWSRTGTGYEPLHF
>.|TRBV9|.|TRBJ1-1
TGTGCCAGCAGCGTCAGCGCAGGGAGGACTGAAGCTTTCTTT
CASSVSAGRTEAFF
>.|TRBV7-9|TRBD2|TRBJ2-7
TGTGCCAGCAGCTCATTCAGGGAGGGAGGCCCCTACGAGCAGTACTTC
CASSSFREGGPYEQYF
>.|TRBV9|.|TRBJ1-5
TGTGCCAGCAGCTCCCAAGGGGGTGGCAATCAGCCCCAGCATTTT
CASSSQGGGNQPQHF
>many|TRBV6-2/TRBV6-3|.|TRBJ2-3
TGTGCCAGCAGTCCAACTGAGACAGATACGCAGTATTTT
CASSPTETDTQYF
>.|TRBV5-5|TRBD1|TRBJ2-4
TGTGCCAGCAGCTTGGACAGGGGGCTAGGAGCTTACATTCAGTACTTC
CASSLDRGLGAYIQYF
>.|TRBV4-2|TRBD2|TRBJ2-1
TGTGCCAGCAGCCTAAGGAGACAGCGGGGGGCGGGTTACAATGAGCAGTTCTTC
CASSLRRQRGAGYNEQFF